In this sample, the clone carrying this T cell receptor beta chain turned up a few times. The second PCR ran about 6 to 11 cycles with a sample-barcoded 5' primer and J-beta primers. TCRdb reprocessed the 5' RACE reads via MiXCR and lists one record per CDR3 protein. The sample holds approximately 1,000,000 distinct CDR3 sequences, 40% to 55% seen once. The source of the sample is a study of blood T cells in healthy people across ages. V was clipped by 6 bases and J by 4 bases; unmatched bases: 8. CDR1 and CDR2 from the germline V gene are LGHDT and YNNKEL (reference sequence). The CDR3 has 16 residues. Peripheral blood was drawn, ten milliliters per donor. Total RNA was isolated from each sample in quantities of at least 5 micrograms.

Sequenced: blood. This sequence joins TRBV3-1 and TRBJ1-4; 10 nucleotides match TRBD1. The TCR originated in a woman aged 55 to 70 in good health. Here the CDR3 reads CASSDGQGDFNEKLFF. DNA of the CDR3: TGTGCCAGCAGTGACGGACAGGGGGATTTTAATGAAAAACTGTTTTTT. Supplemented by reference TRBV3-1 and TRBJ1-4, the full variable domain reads DTAVSQTPKYLVTQMGNDKSIKCEQNLGHDTMYWYKQDSKKFLKIMFSYNNKELIINETVPNRFSPKSPDKAHLNLHINSLELGDSAVYFCASSDGQGDFNEKLFFGSGTQLSVL.